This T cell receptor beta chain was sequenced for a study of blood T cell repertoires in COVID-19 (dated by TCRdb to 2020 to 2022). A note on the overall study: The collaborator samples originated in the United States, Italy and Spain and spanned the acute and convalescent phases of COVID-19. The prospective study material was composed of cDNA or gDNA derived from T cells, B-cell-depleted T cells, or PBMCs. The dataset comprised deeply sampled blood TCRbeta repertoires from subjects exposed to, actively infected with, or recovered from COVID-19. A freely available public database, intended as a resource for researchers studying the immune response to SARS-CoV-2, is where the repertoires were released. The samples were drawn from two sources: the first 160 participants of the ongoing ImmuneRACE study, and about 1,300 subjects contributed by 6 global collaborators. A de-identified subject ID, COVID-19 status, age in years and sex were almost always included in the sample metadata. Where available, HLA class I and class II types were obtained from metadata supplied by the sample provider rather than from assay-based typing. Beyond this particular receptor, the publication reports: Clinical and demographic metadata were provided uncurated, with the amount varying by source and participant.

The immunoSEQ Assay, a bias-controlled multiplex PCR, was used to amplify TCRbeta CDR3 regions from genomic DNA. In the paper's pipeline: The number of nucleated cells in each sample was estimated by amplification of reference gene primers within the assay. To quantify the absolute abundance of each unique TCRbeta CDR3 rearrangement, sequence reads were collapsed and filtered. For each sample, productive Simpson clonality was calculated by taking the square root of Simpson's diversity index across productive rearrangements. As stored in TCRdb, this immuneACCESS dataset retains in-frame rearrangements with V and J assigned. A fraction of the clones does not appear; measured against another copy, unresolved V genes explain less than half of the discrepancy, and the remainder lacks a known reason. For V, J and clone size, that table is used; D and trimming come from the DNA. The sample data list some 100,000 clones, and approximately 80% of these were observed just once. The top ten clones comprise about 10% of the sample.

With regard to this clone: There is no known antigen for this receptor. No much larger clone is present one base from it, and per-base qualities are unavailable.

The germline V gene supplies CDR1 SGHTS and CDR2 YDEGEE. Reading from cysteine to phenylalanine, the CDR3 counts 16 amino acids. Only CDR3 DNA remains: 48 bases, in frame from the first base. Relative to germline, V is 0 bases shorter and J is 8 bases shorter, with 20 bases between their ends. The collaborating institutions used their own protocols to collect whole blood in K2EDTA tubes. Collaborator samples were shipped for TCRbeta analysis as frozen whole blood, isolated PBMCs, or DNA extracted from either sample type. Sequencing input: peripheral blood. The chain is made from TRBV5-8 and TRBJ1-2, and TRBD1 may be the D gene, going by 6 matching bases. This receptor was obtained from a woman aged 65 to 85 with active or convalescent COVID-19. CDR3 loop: CASSLGGGRAVGGYTF. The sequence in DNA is TGTGCCAGCAGCTTGGGGGGGGGCCGTGCTGTTGGAGGCTACACCTTC.